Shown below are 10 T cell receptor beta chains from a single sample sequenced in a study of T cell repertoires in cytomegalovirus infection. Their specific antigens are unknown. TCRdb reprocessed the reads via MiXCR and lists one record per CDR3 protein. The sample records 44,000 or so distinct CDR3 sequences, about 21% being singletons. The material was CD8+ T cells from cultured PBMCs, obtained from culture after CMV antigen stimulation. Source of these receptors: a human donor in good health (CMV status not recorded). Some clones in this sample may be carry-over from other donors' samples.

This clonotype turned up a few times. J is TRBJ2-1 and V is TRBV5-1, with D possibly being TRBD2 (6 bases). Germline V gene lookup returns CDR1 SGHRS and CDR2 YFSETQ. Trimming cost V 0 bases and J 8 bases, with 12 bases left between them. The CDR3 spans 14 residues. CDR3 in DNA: TGCGCCAGCAGCTTGGTTGGAGGGTCCGATGAGCAGTTCTTC. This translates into CASSLVGGSDEQFF. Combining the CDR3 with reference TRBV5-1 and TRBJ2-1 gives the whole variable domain KAGVTQTPRYLIKTRGQQVTLSCSPISGHRSVSWYQQTPGQGLQFLFEYFSETQRNKGNFPGRFSGRQFSNSRSEMNVSTLELGDSALYLCASSLVGGSDEQFFGPGTRLTVL.

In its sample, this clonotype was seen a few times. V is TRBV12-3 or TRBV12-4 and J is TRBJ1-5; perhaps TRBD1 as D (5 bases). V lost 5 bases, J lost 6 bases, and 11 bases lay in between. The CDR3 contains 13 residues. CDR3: CASSRGFGQPQHF. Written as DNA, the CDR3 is TGTGCCAGCAGTCGGGGGTTTGGTCAGCCCCAGCATTTT.

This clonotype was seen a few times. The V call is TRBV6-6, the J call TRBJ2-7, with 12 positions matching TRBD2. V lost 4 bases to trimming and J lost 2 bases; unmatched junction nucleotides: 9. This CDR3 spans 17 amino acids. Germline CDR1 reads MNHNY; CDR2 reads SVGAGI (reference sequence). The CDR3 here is CASSSTSGRSITYEQYF. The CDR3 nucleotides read TGTGCCAGCAGTTCGACTAGCGGGAGATCAATCACCTACGAGCAGTACTTC.

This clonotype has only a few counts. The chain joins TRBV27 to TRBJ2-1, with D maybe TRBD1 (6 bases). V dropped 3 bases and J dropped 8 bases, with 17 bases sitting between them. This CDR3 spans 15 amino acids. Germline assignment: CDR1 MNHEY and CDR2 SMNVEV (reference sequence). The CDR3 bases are TGTGCCAGCAGTTTTGGGGACATCCGTCCCTATGAGCAGTTCTTC. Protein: CASSFGDIRPYEQFF.

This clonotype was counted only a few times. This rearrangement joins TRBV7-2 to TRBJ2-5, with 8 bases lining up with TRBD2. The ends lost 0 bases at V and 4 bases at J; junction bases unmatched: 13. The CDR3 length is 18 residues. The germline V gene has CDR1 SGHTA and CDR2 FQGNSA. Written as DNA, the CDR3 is TGTGCCAGCAGCTTAGCGCTTCGGGAGCGGGGGTACGGAGAGACCCAGTACTTC. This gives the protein CASSLALRERGYGETQYF.

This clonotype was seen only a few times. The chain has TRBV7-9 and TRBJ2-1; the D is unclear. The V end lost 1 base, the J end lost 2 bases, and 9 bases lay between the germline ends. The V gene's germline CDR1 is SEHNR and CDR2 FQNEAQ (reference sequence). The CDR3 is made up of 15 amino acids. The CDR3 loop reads CASSLGGVPYNEQFF. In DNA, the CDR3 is TGTGCCAGCAGCTTAGGGGGTGTGCCCTACAATGAGCAGTTCTTC.

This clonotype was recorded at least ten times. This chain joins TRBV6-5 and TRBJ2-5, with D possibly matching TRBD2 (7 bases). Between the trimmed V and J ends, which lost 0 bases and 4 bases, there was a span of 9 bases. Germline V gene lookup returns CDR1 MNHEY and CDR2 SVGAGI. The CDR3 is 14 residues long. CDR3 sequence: CASSYSGGRETQYF. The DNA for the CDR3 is TGTGCCAGCAGTTACTCGGGGGGGCGAGAGACCCAGTACTTC.

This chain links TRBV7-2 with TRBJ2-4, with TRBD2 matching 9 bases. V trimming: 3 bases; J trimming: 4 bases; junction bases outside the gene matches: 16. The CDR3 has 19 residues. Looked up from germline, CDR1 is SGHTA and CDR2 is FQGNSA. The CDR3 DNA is TGTGCCAGCAGCTTCCTGACCCCTTTGAGCGGGGGGATTAAAAACATTCAGTACTTC. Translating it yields CASSFLTPLSGGIKNIQYF.

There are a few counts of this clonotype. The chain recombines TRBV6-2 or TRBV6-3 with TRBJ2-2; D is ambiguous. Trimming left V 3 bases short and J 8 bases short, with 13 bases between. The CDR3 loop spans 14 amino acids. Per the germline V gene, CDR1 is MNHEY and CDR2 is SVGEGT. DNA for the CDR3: TGTGCCAGCAGTTATTCTCGTCTGATGGGGGAGCTGTTTTTT. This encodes CASSYSRLMGELFF.

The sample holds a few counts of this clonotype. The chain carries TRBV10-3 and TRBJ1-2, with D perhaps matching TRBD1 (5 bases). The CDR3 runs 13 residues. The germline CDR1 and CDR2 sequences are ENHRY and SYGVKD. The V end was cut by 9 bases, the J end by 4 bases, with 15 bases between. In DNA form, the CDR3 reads TGTGCCATAACCGGGACCGGTGGCTATGGCTACACCTTC. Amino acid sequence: CAITGTGGYGYTF.